Each of the 21 T cell receptor beta chains below was sequenced from the same sample in a study of blood T cell repertoires in COVID-19. Sequencing was performed with immunoSEQ multiplex PCR; in TCRdb, only in-frame clones are kept and a portion is missing. The sample lists some 270,000 clones, approximately 85% occurring once. Source material: PBMCs or T cells enriched from blood (not recorded which). Every receptor here comes from a young woman who had recovered from COVID-19.

This chain links TRBV6-5 with TRBJ2-3; the match to TRBD2 covers 7 bases. The V and J ends lost 7 bases and 4 bases, in that order; junction bases with no gene match: 5. This CDR3 has 13 amino acids. CDR1 MNHEY and CDR2 SVGAGI come from the germline V gene. The CDR3 nucleotides are TGTGCCAGCAAGATCGCGGGAGCAGATACGCAGTATTTT. This translates into CASKIAGADTQYF.

This clone was recorded once. The chain combines TRBV3-1 (or the pseudogene TRBV3-2) with TRBJ2-7; 7 positions match TRBD2. The CDR3 sequence is 16 residues long. V gave up 1 base and J gave up 4 bases; unmatched junction bases: 10. Germline V gives CDR1 LGHDT, CDR2 YNNKEL (reference sequence). This CDR3 is CASSQVNGRHSYEQYF. The CDR3 DNA follows: TGTGCCAGCAGCCAAGTAAACGGGAGGCATTCGTACGAGCAGTACTTC.

This sequence joins TRBV15 and TRBJ1-2; tentatively, D is TRBD1 (6 bases). The CDR3 is 13 residues long. Germline V gene data show CDR1 as LNHNV and CDR2 as YYDKDF (reference sequence). V lost 0 bases, J lost 7 bases, and 9 bases lay in between. CDR3 DNA: TGTGCCACCAGCAGAGAAGGGGGTACTGGCTACACCTTC. Translation gives CATSREGGTGYTF.

This clone was observed a single time. V gene TRBV27 combines with J gene TRBJ2-1, with 11 bases matching TRBD2. The germline V gene has CDR1 MNHEY and CDR2 SMNVEV (reference sequence). The ends lost 0 bases at V and 8 bases at J; junction bases unmatched: 6. The CDR3 spans 16 residues. The CDR3 sequence is CASSLSLAGVVDEQFF. The CDR3 nucleotides are TGTGCCAGCAGTTTATCACTAGCGGGAGTCGTAGATGAGCAGTTCTTC.

The chain has TRBV24-1 and TRBJ1-1, with D possibly matching TRBD1 (5 bases). CDR1 is KGHDR, CDR2 SFDVKD, per germline. V was clipped by 4 bases and J by 7 bases, with 9 bases between them. The length of the CDR3 is 12 residues. This CDR3 is CATSERDGEAFF. Written as DNA, the CDR3 is TGTGCCACCAGTGAGCGGGACGGTGAAGCTTTCTTT.

The rearrangement joins TRBV18 to TRBJ2-7, with 10 bases matching TRBD1. CDR3 size: 15 residues. V lost 4 bases, J lost 4 bases, and 7 bases stayed unmatched. Germline assignment: CDR1 KGHSH and CDR2 LQKENI. CDR3 amino acids: CASSRDRDRGYEQYF. CDR3 DNA sequence: TGTGCCAGCTCACGGGACCGGGACAGGGGATACGAGCAGTACTTC.

V is TRBV29-1 and J is TRBJ2-1; 8 nucleotides align to TRBD2. The length of the CDR3 is 14 residues. V dropped 4 bases and J dropped 8; count of bases not matched to a gene: 10. Germline V gives CDR1 SQVTM, CDR2 ANQGSEA. The CDR3 DNA follows: TGCAGCGTTGCAGCGGGGGATTTTAAGCATGAGCAGTTCTTC. Amino acids: CSVAAGDFKHEQFF.

This clone appeared many times. DNA for the CDR3: TGTGCCAGCAGCTTTGGGGGGTGGAATGAGCAGTTCTTC. Translated, it gives CASSFGGWNEQFF. V gene TRBV7-2 combines with J gene TRBJ2-1; D is possibly TRBD2 (6 bases). V lost 3 bases and J lost 7, with 10 bases in between. CDR1 and CDR2 (germline): SGHTA, FQGNSA. This CDR3 region has 13 residues.

The chain has TRBV5-1 and TRBJ2-5, with 7 bases identical to TRBD1. CDR1 is SGHRS and CDR2 is YFSETQ in the germline V gene. The CDR3 covers 16 residues. V dropped 4 bases and J dropped 1; count of bases not matched to a gene: 10. The CDR3 coding sequence is TGCGCCAGCAGCACCGGGACAGCCCCGTCCCAAGAGACCCAGTACTTC. Translating gives CASSTGTAPSQETQYF.

The chain combines TRBV5-4 with TRBJ2-1; 7 positions agree with TRBD2. Looked up from germline, CDR1 is SGHNT and CDR2 is YYREEE (reference sequence). The CDR3 has 16 residues. After removal of 3 bases from V and 6 bases from J, the junction contained 12 bases not matched to a gene. The CDR3 reads CASSSPGGRSGNEQFF. The CDR3 DNA reads as TGTGCCAGCAGCTCACCCGGCGGGAGATCGGGCAATGAGCAGTTCTTC.

The chain uses TRBV5-1 and TRBJ1-6, with TRBD1 matching 8 bases. Trimming removed 0 bases from V and 7 bases from J; junction bases left unmatched: 9. CDR1 is SGHRS, CDR2 YFSETQ, per germline. The CDR3 extends over 17 amino acids. The CDR3 sequence is CASSLAQGAQGNSPLHF. For the CDR3, the DNA is TGCGCCAGCAGCTTGGCTCAGGGGGCGCAAGGAAATTCACCCCTCCACTTT.

V usage is TRBV4-2 and J usage is TRBJ2-3; tentative D call: TRBD2 (6 bases). Trimming took off 5 bases at V and 5 bases at J, with 17 bases between the two ends. The CDR3 runs to 15 residues. Germline V gene data show CDR1 as LGHNA and CDR2 as YNFKEQ. The CDR3: CASSGRSLGEDTQYF. DNA of the CDR3: TGTGCCAGCAGCGGGAGGTCCCTAGGTGAAGATACGCAGTATTTT.

This rearrangement joins TRBV13 to TRBJ1-1; D not certain. Germline assignment: CDR1 PRHDT and CDR2 FYEKMQ (reference sequence). The CDR3 has 15 amino acids. V was cut by 5 bases and J by 0 bases, with 13 bases left in between. The CDR3 spells CASSRGGELNTEAFF. CDR3 sequence (DNA): TGTGCCAGCAGCCGGGGAGGCGAGCTGAACACTGAAGCTTTCTTT.

The chain employs TRBV25-1 and TRBJ1-3; possible D gene TRBD1, 5 bases. The CDR3 extends over 13 amino acids. Germline V gene lookup returns CDR1 MGHDK and CDR2 SYGVNS. Trimming left V 9 bases short and J 4 bases short, with 13 bases between. The CDR3 here is CASNPGGGNTIYF. The CDR3 nucleotides are TGTGCCAGTAACCCCGGGGGGGGAAACACCATATATTTT.

This rearrangement joins TRBV6-1 to TRBJ2-1, with TRBD1 matching 8 bases. V shed 3 bases, J shed 3 bases, and the junction held 7 bases outside the gene matches. CDR1 is MNHNS and CDR2 is SASEGT in the germline V gene. The CDR3 spans 16 residues. CDR3 sequence (DNA): TGTGCCAGCAGTGAGCGGGCAGGGGGCGGCTACAATGAGCAGTTCTTC. Protein product: CASSERAGGGYNEQFF.

The V call is TRBV27, the J call TRBJ2-3; D is undetermined. Germline CDR1 is MNHEY and CDR2 is SMNVEV (reference sequence). This CDR3 is 13 amino acids long. Trimming removed 6 bases at V and 2 bases at J, with 9 bases between. The CDR3 spells CASSLPPTDTQYF. CDR3 nucleotide sequence: TGTGCCAGCAGCCTACCCCCCACAGATACGCAGTATTTT.

J is TRBJ2-2 and V is TRBV12-3 or TRBV12-4; D unresolved. Trimming took 7 bases from V and 10 from J, leaving 13 bases between them. The CDR3 is 12 residues long. CDR3 nucleotides: TGTGCCAGCACCTTATCGCGTGAGGAGCTGTTTTTT. Residues: CASTLSREELFF.

The chain couples TRBV6-2 or TRBV6-3 to TRBJ1-4; D unclear. V was clipped by 5 bases and J by 0 bases, with 10 bases between them. The CDR3 has 15 residues. Germline V gene lookup returns CDR1 MNHEY and CDR2 SVGEGT. The CDR3 DNA follows: TGTGCCAGCAGTCGCATACTTGCAACTAATGAAAAACTGTTTTTT. Translated: CASSRILATNEKLFF.

In its sample, this clone was seen once. For the CDR3, the DNA is TGTGCCAGCTCAAGTTATCGGGGGACTAACTATGGCTACACCTTC. Protein product: CASSSYRGTNYGYTF. This chain joins TRBV18 and TRBJ1-2, with a possible D match to TRBD1 (5 bases). The V end was cut by 5 bases, the J end by 0 bases, with 13 bases between. The CDR3 contains 15 residues. Per germline, CDR1 KGHSH and CDR2 LQKENI.

This clone occurred a few times. This chain connects TRBV7-6 to TRBJ1-5, with D possibly matching TRBD1 (5 bases). The CDR3 totals 15 residues. Germline lookup yields CDR1 SGHVS and CDR2 FNYEAQ. V lost 1 base to trimming and J lost 4 bases, with 11 bases between them. CDR3 DNA sequence: TGTGCCAGCAGCTTAGATCAGGGTTTAAATCAGCCCCAGCATTTT. It is translated as CASSLDQGLNQPQHF.

The rearrangement uses TRBV27 and TRBJ2-7; D might be TRBD1 (6 bases). Trimming pared 7 bases from V and 6 bases from J, leaving 16 bases between. In germline, CDR1 is MNHEY, CDR2 SMNVEV (reference sequence). The CDR3 runs to 13 residues. CDR3 residues: CASTLSLGGEQYF. The CDR3 DNA is TGTGCCAGCACCCTAAGTTTAGGGGGCGAGCAGTACTTC.